This TCR beta chain was recorded in a study of identical twins. The CDR3 consists of 15 residues. Trimming removed 6 bases from V and 2 bases from J, with 16 bases in between. One entry per CDR3 protein results from TCRdb running MiXCR on the 5' RACE reads. In the table there are around 1.7 million distinct CDR3 sequences, around 33% of which are singletons. This clonotype was recorded many times. The chain has TRBV12-3 or TRBV12-4 and TRBJ2-5; tentative D call: TRBD1 (6 bases). The sequence was collected from a newborn girl in good health. The material sequenced was cord blood. The CDR3 nucleotides are TGTGCCAGCAGCCCTAGGCGGACAGTACAAGAGACCCAGTACTTC. Residues: CASSPRRTVQETQYF.